Listed below are T cell receptor beta chains from one sample, sequenced in a study of blood T cell repertoires in COVID-19. The table came from immunoSEQ multiplex PCR; TCRdb's copy has only in-frame clones and leaves some out. The sample lists about 240,000 clones, 80% to 85% occurring once. The sequencing sample was made of peripheral blood. These receptors came from a woman of 80 years or more with COVID-19, enrolled during active disease. The CDR3 runs from the conserved cysteine through the conserved F or W. The D gene is left open where the match is weak. Where a row states a size, it is once, few, many or the class of an expanded clone; other rows omit it.

clone_size | j_call | v_call | d_call | cdr3_nt | cdr3_aa
. | TRBJ1-2 | TRBV10-3 | TRBD1 | TGTGCCATCAGTGAGGGGACAGGGACCGCGGGGTATGGCTACACCTTC | CAISEGTGTAGYGYTF
. | TRBJ1-4 | TRBV11-2 | . | TGTGCCAGCGCCATTATGGGCAGGGGAAATGAAAAACTGTTTTTT | CASAIMGRGNEKLFF
. | TRBJ1-3 | TRBV11-2 | . | TGTGCCAGTAGTTACTCTGCTGGAAACACCATATATTTT | CASSYSAGNTIYF
. | TRBJ2-1 | TRBV9 | . | TGTGCCAGCAGCGCCACCGGGGGAGGCTACAATGAGCAGTTCTTC | CASSATGGGYNEQFF
once | TRBJ2-1 | TRBV30 | TRBD2 | TGTGCCTGGAGTGCTCTAGCGGGAGAATACAATGAGCAGTTCTTC | CAWSALAGEYNEQFF
. | TRBJ2-1 | TRBV5-1 | TRBD2 | TGCGCCAGCAGCTTGGCGCCTAGCGGAGCCTACAATGAGCAGTTCTTC | CASSLAPSGAYNEQFF
. | TRBJ1-5 | TRBV28 | TRBD1 | TGTGCCAGCAGTTCGACAGGGGCGTCCAATCAGCCCCAGCATTTT | CASSSTGASNQPQHF
. | TRBJ2-6 | TRBV19 | . | TGTGCCAGTATCCTCTCTGGGGCCAACGTCCTGACTTTC | CASILSGANVLTF
. | TRBJ1-1 | TRBV5-4 | . | TGTGCCAGCAGCTCGACAGCGAACACTGAAGCTTTCTTT | CASSSTANTEAFF
few | TRBJ1-5 | TRBV4-1 | TRBD1 | TGCGCCAGCAGCCTCTCCAGACAGGGATATCGAAGCAATCAGCCCCAGCATTTT | CASSLSRQGYRSNQPQHF
. | TRBJ2-3 | TRBV11-1 | TRBD2 | TGTGCCAGCAGCTTGAGGACTAGCGGGTATGACACGCAGTATTTT | CASSLRTSGYDTQYF
. | TRBJ2-1 | TRBV30 | TRBD1 | TGTGCCTGGAGTGTAGGACAGGGGGCCTACAATGAGCAGTTCTTC | CAWSVGQGAYNEQFF
few | TRBJ2-7 | TRBV4-2 | TRBD2 | TGTGCCAGCAGTCCCGTTGGGGCTAGCGGGGGCTACGAGCAGTACTTC | CASSPVGASGGYEQYF
. | TRBJ2-3 | TRBV11-2 | TRBD2 | TGTGCCAGCACCTCAGACGGGAGGAAGACAGATACGCAGTATTTT | CASTSDGRKTDTQYF
once | TRBJ1-6 | TRBV18 | . | TGTGCCAGCTCACCAGGCCTCCGGGGGGGAAATTCACCCCTCCACTTT | CASSPGLRGGNSPLHF
once | TRBJ1-3 | TRBV3-1/TRBV3-2 | . | TGTGCCAGCAGCCAATCGGTCTCTGGAAACACCATATATTTT | CASSQSVSGNTIYF
. | TRBJ2-1 | TRBV2 | . | TGTGCCAGCAGTGGGGGCCCAAGGCGGTACAATGAGCAGTTCTTC | CASSGGPRRYNEQFF
. | TRBJ1-2 | TRBV11-2 | . | TGTGCCAGCAGCTTAGGAGGCAGGGGCTATGGCTACACCTTC | CASSLGGRGYGYTF
once | TRBJ1-6 | TRBV25-1 | . | TGTGCCAGCAGTGAATCGGGGGTCTTCTCCTATAATTCACCCCTCCACTTT | CASSESGVFSYNSPLHF
once | TRBJ2-1 | TRBV18 | . | TGTGCCAGCTCCCAGCTGGTCGGACAGACCTACAATGAGCAGTTCTTC | CASSQLVGQTYNEQFF
. | TRBJ2-1 | TRBV18 | TRBD1 | TGTGCCAGCTCACCTCTGGACAGGGGCAATGAGCAGTTCTTC | CASSPLDRGNEQFF
. | TRBJ1-2 | TRBV3-1/TRBV3-2 | . | TGTGCCAGCAGCCGGGCAAGCTATGGCTACACCTTC | CASSRASYGYTF
. | TRBJ2-1 | TRBV7-3 | . | TGTGCCAGCAGCTTAATTCCAGGTTACAATGAGCAGTTCTTC | CASSLIPGYNEQFF
. | TRBJ1-4 | TRBV5-1 | TRBD1 | TGCGCCAGCAGCTCAACAGGGGCAACTAATGAAAAACTGTTTTTT | CASSSTGATNEKLFF
. | TRBJ1-4 | TRBV18 | . | TGTGCCAGCTCCCGCGGGCAGAGGGATGAAAAACTGTTTTTT | CASSRGQRDEKLFF
. | TRBJ2-3 | TRBV3-1/TRBV3-2 | . | TGTGCCAGCAGCCCGCCGTTTGAGGATACGCAGTATTTT | CASSPPFEDTQYF
once | TRBJ1-1 | TRBV5-5 | . | TGTGCCAGCAGCTTGGCCAGACAGCTCCTGAACACTGAAGCTTTCTTT | CASSLARQLLNTEAFF
. | TRBJ2-3 | TRBV5-1 | TRBD2 | TGCGCCAGCAGCTTAAGAGCGGGAGGCCTAAGCACAGATACGCAGTATTTT | CASSLRAGGLSTDTQYF
. | TRBJ2-1 | TRBV7-9 | TRBD2 | TGTGCCAGCAGCGTACTAGCGGGGGGACCGTCCAATGAGCAGTTCTTC | CASSVLAGGPSNEQFF
. | TRBJ2-2 | TRBV5-4 | TRBD1 | TGTGCCAGCAGCCCACGGACAGGGGTTGCCACCGGGGAGCTGTTTTTT | CASSPRTGVATGELFF
. | TRBJ1-1 | TRBV30 | . | TGTGCCTGTTTACACGGGGTCATAAACACTGAAGCTTTCTTT | CACLHGVINTEAFF
. | TRBJ1-2 | TRBV11-2 | . | TGTGCCAGCAGCTTAAACATTGCTAACTATGGCTACACCTTC | CASSLNIANYGYTF
. | TRBJ1-4 | TRBV7-2 | . | TGTGCCAGCAGCTTAAAAAGGGGTTCTGGAAAACTGTTTTTT | CASSLKRGSGKLFF
. | TRBJ1-5 | TRBV25-1 | TRBD1 | TGTGCCAGTGGACAGGGCAGCAATCAGCCCCAGCATTTT | CASGQGSNQPQHF
. | TRBJ1-4 | TRBV4-3 | TRBD1 | TGCGCCAGCAGCCGCGGACAGGGCTATGAAAAACTGTTTTTT | CASSRGQGYEKLFF
. | TRBJ2-5 | TRBV7-7 | TRBD1 | TGTGCTAGCAGCTTAACAGGGGGCGCGAACCAAGAGACCCAGTACTTC | CASSLTGGANQETQYF
. | TRBJ2-3 | TRBV5-6 | . | TGTGCCAGCAGCATAGGGGGGGCCGGAGATACGCAGTATTTT | CASSIGGAGDTQYF
once | TRBJ1-2 | TRBV3-1/TRBV3-2 | TRBD1 | TGTGCCAGCAGCCGATATTCCGGGACAGGGGGTGGCTACACCTTC | CASSRYSGTGGGYTF
. | TRBJ1-1 | TRBV3-1/TRBV3-2 | . | TGTGCCAGCAGCCTAGGGGCAGCGAGACAGAAAGCTTTCTTT | CASSLGAARQKAFF
once | TRBJ1-2 | TRBV19 | . | TGTGCCAGTAGACAGGGTAACGGCTACACCTTC | CASRQGNGYTF
. | TRBJ1-2 | TRBV28 | . | TGTGCCAGCAGTTGGGCGGGGAATGGCTACACCTTC | CASSWAGNGYTF
. | TRBJ1-3 | TRBV10-3 | . | TGTGCCATCAGTGGGGAGGGCCTCTCTGGAAACACCATATATTTT | CAISGEGLSGNTIYF